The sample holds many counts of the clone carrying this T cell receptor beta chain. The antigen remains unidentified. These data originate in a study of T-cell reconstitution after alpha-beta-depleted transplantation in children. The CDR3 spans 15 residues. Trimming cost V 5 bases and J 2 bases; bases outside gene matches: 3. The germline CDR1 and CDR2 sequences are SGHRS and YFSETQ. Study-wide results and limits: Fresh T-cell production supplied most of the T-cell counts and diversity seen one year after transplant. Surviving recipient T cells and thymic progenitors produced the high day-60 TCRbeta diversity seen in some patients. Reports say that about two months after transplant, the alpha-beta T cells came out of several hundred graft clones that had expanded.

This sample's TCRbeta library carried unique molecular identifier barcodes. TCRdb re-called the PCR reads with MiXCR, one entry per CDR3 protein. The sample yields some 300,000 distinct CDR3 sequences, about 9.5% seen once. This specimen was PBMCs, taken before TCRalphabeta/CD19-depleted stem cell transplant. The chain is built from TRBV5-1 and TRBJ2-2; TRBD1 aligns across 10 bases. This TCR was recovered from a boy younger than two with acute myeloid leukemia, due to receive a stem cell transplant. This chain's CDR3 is CASRWDRGNTGELFF. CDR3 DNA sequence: TGCGCCAGCAGATGGGACAGGGGAAACACCGGGGAGCTGTTTTTT.